This entry concerns a single T cell receptor (beta chain). The data belong to a study of a mutant IDH1 vaccine in newly diagnosed glioma. Study-level background: Every participant had undergone radiotherapy, temozolomide, or both before, and most underwent both.

Method: immunoSEQ multiplex PCR; TCRdb's copy keeps in-frame clones and lacks some. Of tens of thousands of clones in the sample, 80% to 90% were seen once. Time point in this sample: baseline, week 1 (first vaccination visit). The treatment denotes: pre-vaccination baseline after standard-of-care therapy. The ends were cut back, 0 bases at V and 4 bases at J, with 10 bases in the middle. CDR1 SGHRS and CDR2 YFSETQ come from the germline V gene. CDR3 size: 14 residues. This receptor was identified in a woman in her 50s with glioma. This sequence joins TRBV5-1 and TRBJ1-2; D call uncertain. The sample was PBMCs, taken from a glioma patient treated with radiotherapy, temozolomide or both. The CDR3 reads CASSLEQKGYGYTF. The CDR3 region has the DNA TGCGCCAGCAGCTTGGAACAGAAAGGCTATGGCTACACCTTC.